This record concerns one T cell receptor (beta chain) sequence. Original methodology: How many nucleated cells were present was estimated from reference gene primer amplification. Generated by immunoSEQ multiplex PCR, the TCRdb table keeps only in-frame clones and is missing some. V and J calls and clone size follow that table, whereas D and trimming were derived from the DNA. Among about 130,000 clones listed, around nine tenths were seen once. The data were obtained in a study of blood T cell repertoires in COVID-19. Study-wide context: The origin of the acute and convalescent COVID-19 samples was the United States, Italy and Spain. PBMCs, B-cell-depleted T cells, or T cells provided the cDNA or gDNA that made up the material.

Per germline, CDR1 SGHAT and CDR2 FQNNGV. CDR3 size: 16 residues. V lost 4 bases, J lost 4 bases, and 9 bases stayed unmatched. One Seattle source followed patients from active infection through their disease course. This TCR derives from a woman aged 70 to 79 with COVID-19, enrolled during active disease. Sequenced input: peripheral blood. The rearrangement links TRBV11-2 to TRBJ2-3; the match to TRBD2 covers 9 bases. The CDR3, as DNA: TGTGCCAGCAGCTACCAGCGGGGGGTGGTTTCAGATACGCAGTATTTT. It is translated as CASSYQRGVVSDTQYF.